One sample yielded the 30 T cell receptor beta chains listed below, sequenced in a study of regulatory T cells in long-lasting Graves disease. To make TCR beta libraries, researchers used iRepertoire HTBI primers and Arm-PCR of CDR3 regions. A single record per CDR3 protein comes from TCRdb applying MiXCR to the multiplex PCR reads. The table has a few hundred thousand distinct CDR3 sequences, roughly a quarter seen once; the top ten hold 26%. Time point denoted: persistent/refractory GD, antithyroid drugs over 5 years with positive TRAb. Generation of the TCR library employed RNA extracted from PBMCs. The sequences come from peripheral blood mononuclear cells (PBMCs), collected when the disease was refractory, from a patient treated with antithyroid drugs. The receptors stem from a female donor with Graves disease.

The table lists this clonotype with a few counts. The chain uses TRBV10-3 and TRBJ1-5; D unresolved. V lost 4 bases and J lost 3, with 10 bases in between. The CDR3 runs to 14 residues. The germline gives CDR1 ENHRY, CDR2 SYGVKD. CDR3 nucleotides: TGTGCCATCAGTGGAGGGCAGAACAATCAGCCCCAGCATTTT. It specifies CAISGGQNNQPQHF.

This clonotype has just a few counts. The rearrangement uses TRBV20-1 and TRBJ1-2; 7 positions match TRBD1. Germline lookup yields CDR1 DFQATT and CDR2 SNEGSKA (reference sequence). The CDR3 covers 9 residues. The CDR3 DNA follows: TGCAAAGGGACAGTTGGCTACACCTTC. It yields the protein CKGTVGYTF.

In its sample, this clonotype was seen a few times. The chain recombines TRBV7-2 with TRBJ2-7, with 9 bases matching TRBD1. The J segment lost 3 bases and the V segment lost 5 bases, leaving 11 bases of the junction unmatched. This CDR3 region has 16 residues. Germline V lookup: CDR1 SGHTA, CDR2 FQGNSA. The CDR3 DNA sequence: TGTGCCAGCAGCCCGAGGAACAGGGGGCAAAACTACGAGCAGTACTTC. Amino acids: CASSPRNRGQNYEQYF.

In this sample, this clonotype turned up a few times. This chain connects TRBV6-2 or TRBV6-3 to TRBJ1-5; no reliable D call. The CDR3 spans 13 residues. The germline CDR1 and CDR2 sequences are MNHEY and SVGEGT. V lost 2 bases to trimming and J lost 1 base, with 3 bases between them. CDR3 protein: CASSYQSNQPQHF. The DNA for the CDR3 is TGTGCCAGCAGTTACCAGAGCAATCAGCCCCAGCATTTT.

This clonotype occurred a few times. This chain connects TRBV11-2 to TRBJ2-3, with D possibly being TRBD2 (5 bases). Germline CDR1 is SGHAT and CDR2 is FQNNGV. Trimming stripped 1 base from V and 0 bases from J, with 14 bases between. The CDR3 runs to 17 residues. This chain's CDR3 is CASSLVLGSLSTDTQYF. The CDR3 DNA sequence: TGTGCCAGCAGCTTAGTTTTAGGGAGTTTGAGCACAGATACGCAGTATTTT.

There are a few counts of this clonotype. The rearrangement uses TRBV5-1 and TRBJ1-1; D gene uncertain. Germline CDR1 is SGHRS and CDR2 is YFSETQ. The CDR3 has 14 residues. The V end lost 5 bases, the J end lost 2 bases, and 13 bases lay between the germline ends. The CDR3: CASREWLGNTEAFF. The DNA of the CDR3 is TGCGCCAGCAGAGAATGGCTCGGTAACACTGAAGCTTTCTTT.

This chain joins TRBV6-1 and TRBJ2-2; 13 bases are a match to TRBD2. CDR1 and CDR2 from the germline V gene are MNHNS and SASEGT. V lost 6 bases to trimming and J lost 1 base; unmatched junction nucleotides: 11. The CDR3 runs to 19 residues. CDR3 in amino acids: CASSYHGLAGVKNTGELFF. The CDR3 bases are TGTGCCAGCAGCTATCATGGACTAGCGGGAGTTAAGAACACCGGGGAGCTGTTTTTT.

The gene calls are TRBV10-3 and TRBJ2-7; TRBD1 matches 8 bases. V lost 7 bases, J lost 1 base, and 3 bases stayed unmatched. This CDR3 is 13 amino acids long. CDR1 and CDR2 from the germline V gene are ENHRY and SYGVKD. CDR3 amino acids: CAITRQGSYEQYF. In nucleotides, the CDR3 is TGTGCCATCACCCGACAGGGGTCCTACGAGCAGTACTTC.

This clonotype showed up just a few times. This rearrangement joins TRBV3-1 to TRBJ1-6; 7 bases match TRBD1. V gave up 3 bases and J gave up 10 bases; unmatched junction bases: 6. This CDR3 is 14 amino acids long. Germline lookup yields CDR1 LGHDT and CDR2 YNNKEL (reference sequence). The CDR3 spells CASSQDRRSSPLHF. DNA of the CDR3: TGTGCCAGCAGCCAGGACAGGAGGTCGTCACCCCTCCACTTT. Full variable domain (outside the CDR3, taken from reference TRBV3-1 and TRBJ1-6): DTAVSQTPKYLVTQMGNDKSIKCEQNLGHDTMYWYKQDSKKFLKIMFSYNNKELIINETVPNRFSPKSPDKAHLNLHINSLELGDSAVYFCASSQDRRSSPLHFGNGTRLTVT.

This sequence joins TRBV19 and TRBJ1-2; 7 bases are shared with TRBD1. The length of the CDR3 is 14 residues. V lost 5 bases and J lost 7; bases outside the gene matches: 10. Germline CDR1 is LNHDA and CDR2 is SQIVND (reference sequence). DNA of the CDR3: TGTGCCAGTAGTTCCGGACAGGCGAGGGGTGGCTACACCTTC. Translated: CASSSGQARGGYTF. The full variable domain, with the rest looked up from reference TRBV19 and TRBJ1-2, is DGGITQSPKYLFRKEGQNVTLSCEQNLNHDAMYWYRQDPGQGLRLIYYSQIVNDFQKGDIAEGYSVSREKKESFPLTVTSAQKNPTAFYLCASSSGQARGGYTFGSGTRLTVV.

The CDR3 DNA follows: TGTGCCAGCTTAGGGGGGATGGGTGAGCAGTACTTC. Protein sequence: CASLGGMGEQYF. The V and J genes are TRBV2 and TRBJ2-7; D assignment may be TRBD1 or TRBD2 (6 bases each). V was trimmed by 8 bases and J by 7 bases, leaving 15 bases between them. CDR1 and CDR2 (germline): SNHLY, FYNNEI. This CDR3 has 12 amino acids. Complete variable domain (other parts from reference TRBV2 and TRBJ2-7): EPEVTQTPSHQVTQMGQEVILRCVPISNHLYFYWYRQILGQKVEFLVSFYNNEISEKSEIFDDQFSVERPDGSNFTLKIRSTKLEDSAMYFCASLGGMGEQYFGPGTRLTVT.

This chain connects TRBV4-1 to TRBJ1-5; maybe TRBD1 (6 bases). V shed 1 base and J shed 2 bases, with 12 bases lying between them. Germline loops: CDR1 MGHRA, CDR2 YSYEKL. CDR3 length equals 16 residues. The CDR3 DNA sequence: TGCGCCAGCAGCCAAGGGGGGCTGGGTCGCAATCAGCCCCAGCATTTT. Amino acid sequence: CASSQGGLGRNQPQHF.

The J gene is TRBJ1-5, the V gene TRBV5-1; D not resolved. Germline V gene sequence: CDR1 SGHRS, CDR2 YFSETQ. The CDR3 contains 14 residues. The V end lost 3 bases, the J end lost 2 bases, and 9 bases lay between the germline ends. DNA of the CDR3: TGCGCCAGCAGCTCCGGGGAGGGCAATCAGCCCCAGCATTTT. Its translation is CASSSGEGNQPQHF.

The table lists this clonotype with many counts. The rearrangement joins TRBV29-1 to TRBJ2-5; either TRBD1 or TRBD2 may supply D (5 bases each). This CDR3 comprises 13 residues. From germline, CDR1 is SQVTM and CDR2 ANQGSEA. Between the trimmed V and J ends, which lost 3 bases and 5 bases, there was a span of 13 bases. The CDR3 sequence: CSVDVGVAETQYF. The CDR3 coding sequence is TGCAGCGTTGACGTAGGGGTAGCGGAGACCCAGTACTTC.

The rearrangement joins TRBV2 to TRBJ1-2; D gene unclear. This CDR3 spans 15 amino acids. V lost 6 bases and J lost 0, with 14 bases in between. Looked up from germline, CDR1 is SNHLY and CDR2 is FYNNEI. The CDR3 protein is CASSASAAANYGYTF. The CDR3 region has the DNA TGTGCCAGCAGCGCCTCGGCCGCCGCTAACTATGGCTACACCTTC.

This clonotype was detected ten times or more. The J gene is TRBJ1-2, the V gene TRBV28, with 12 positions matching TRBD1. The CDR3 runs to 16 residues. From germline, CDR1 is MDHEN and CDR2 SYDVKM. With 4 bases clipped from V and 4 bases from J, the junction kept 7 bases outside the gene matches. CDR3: CASSSPGTGGGYGYTF. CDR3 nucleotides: TGTGCCAGCAGTTCCCCCGGGACAGGGGGCGGCTATGGCTACACCTTC.

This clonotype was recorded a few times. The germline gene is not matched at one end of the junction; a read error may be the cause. CDR3 DNA: TGTGTCAGCTCACAGACAGGAGCAACTAATGAAAAACTGTTTTTT. Translated, it gives CVSSQTGATNEKLFF. The chain joins TRBV18 to TRBJ1-4; D possibly corresponds to TRBD1 (6 bases). This CDR3 has 15 amino acids. Germline V gives CDR1 KGHSH, CDR2 LQKENI.

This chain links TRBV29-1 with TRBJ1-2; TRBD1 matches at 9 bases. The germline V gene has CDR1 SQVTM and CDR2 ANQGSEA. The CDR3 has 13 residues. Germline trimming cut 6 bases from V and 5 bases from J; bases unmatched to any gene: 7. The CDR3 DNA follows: TGCAGCGTCCGGACAGGGGCGTCTTATGGCTACACCTTC. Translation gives CSVRTGASYGYTF.

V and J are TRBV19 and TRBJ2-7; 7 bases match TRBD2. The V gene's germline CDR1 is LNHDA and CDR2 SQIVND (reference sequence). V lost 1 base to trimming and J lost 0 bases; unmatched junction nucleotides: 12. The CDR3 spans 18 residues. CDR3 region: CASSIAPGERDDSYEQYF. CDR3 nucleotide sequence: TGTGCCAGTAGTATAGCCCCAGGCGAGCGGGATGACTCCTACGAGCAGTACTTC.

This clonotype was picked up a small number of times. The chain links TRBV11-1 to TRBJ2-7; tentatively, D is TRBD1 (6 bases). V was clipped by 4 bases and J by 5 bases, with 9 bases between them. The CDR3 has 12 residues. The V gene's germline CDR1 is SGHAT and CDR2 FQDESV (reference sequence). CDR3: CASSSSGDEQYF. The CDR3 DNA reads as TGTGCCAGCAGCTCCTCAGGGGACGAGCAGTACTTC.

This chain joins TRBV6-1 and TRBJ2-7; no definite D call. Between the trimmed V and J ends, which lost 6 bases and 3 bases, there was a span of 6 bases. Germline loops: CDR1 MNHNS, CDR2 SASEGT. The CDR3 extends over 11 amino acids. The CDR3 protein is CASRTHYEQYF. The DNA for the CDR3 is TGTGCCAGCAGGACACACTACGAGCAGTACTTC.

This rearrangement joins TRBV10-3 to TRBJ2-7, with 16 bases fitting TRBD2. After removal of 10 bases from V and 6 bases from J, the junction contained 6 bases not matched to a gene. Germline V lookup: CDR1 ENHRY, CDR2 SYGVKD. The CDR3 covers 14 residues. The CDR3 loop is CATGLAGGWSEQYF. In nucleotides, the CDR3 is TGTGCCACGGGACTAGCGGGAGGGTGGAGCGAGCAGTACTTC.

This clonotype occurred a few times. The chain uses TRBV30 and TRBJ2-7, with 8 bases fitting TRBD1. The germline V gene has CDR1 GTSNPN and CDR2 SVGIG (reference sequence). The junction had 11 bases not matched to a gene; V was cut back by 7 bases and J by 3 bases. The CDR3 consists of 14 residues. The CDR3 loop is CASDHTGGDYEQYF. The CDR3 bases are TGTGCCTCCGATCACACAGGGGGAGACTACGAGCAGTACTTC.

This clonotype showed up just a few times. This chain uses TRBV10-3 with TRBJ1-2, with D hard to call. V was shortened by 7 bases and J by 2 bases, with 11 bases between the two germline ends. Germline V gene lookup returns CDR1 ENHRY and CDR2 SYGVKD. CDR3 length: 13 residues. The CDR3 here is CAITEGENYGYTF. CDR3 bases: TGTGCCATCACCGAGGGAGAGAACTATGGCTACACCTTC.

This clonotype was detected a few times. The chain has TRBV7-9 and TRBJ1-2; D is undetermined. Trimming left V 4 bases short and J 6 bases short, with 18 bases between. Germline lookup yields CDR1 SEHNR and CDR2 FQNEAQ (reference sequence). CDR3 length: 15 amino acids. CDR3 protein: CASSSGEVVLDGYTF. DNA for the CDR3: TGTGCCAGCAGCTCCGGAGAAGTTGTCCTCGATGGCTACACCTTC.

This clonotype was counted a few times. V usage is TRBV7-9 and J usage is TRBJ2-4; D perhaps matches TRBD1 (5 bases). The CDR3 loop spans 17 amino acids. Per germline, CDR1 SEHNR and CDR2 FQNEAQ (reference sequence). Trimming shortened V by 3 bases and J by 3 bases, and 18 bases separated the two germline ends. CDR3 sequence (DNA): TGTGCCAGCAGCTTTTCTCCGGCCTCGACAGTCAAAAACATTCAGTACTTC. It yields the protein CASSFSPASTVKNIQYF.

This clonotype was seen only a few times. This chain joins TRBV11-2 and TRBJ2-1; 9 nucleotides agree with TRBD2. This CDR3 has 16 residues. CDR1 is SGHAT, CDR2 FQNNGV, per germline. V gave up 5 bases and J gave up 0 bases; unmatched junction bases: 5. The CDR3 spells CASSKSGRSSYNEQFF. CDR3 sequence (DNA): TGTGCCAGCAGCAAAAGCGGGAGGAGCTCCTACAATGAGCAGTTCTTC.

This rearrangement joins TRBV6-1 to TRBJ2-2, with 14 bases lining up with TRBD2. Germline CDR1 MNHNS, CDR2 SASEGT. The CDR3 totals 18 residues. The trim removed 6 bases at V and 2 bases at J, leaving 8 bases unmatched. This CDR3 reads CASSRGTSGRSNTGELFF. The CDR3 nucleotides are TGTGCCAGCAGCCGAGGGACTAGCGGGAGAAGCAACACCGGGGAGCTGTTTTTT.

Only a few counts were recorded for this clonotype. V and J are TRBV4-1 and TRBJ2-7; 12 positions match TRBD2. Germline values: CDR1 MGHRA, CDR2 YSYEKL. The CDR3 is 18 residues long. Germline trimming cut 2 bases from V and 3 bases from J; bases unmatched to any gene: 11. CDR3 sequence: CASSQSLAGGPGNYEQYF. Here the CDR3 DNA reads TGCGCCAGCAGCCAATCTCTAGCGGGAGGGCCGGGGAACTACGAGCAGTACTTC.

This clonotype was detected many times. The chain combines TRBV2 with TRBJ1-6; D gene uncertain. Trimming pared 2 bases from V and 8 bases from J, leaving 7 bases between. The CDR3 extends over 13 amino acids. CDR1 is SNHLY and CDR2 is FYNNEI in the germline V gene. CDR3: CASSEKAHSPLHF. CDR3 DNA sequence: TGTGCCAGCAGTGAAAAGGCCCATTCACCCCTCCACTTT.